Below, 20 T cell receptor beta chains from the same sample are listed, as sequenced in a study of patients and donors after allogeneic stem cell transplantation. TCRdb analysed the RT-PCR reads with MiXCR anew, one entry per CDR3 protein. The sample includes about 160,000 distinct CDR3 sequences, approximately 24% of them seen just once. Sequencing used blood, either unsorted or a sorted T cell fraction (not recorded which). Every receptor here comes from a human donor who was either an allogeneic HSCT recipient or a stem cell or donor lymphocyte infusion donor (not recorded which). It is not recorded whose cells these are; they may come from a transplant donor.

There are a few counts of this clonotype. The chain is built from TRBV11-3 and TRBJ2-1, with D perhaps TRBD1 (5 bases). Trimming left V 7 bases short and J 5 bases short, with 24 bases between. There are 17 residues in the CDR3. Per germline, CDR1 SGHNT and CDR2 YENEEA. Here the CDR3 DNA reads TGTGCCAGCAACCCCTCGCAGGGTTTGAGATCGAACAATGAGCAGTTCTTC. Residues: CASNPSQGLRSNNEQFF.

V is TRBV20-1 and J is TRBJ1-5, with D perhaps TRBD1 (6 bases). Germline V gives CDR1 DFQATT, CDR2 SNEGSKA (reference sequence). Trimming removed 0 bases from V and 5 bases from J, with 17 bases in between. The CDR3 totals 16 residues. The CDR3 protein is CSARDWTDLGDQPQHF. For the CDR3, the DNA is TGCAGTGCTAGAGATTGGACAGACTTGGGGGATCAGCCCCAGCATTTT.

This sequence joins TRBV12-3 or TRBV12-4 and TRBJ2-5; 7 bases are a match to TRBD1. The J segment lost 1 base and the V segment lost 2 bases, leaving 1 base of the junction unmatched. This CDR3 is 14 amino acids long. The CDR3 region has the DNA TGTGCCAGCAGTTTACAGGGGGTCCAAGAGACCCAGTACTTC. Protein product: CASSLQGVQETQYF.

The sample holds a few counts of this clonotype. V usage is TRBV9 and J usage is TRBJ2-1; possible D gene TRBD2, 5 bases. Between the trimmed V and J ends, which lost 3 bases and 9 bases, there was a span of 19 bases. CDR1 and CDR2 (germline): SGDLS, YYNGEE. The CDR3 extends over 15 amino acids. The CDR3 nucleotides read TGTGCCAGCAGCGAGGACCCGGGGAAGAATAGTGAGCAGTTCTTC. Translation: CASSEDPGKNSEQFF.

This clonotype was recorded a few times. The chain couples TRBV11-1 to TRBJ2-7; tentatively, D is TRBD1 (6 bases). Germline V gene data show CDR1 as SGHAT and CDR2 as FQDESV (reference sequence). The V end was cut by 4 bases, the J end by 5 bases, with 18 bases between. This CDR3 has 15 amino acids. The CDR3 region is CASSSLSGHHHEQYF. The CDR3 nucleotides are TGTGCCAGCAGCTCCTTATCGGGACACCACCACGAGCAGTACTTC. The full variable domain, completed using reference TRBV11-1 and TRBJ2-7, is EAEVAQSPRYKITEKSQAVAFWCDPISGHATLYWYRQILGQGPELLVQFQDESVVDDSQLPKDRFSAERLKGVDSTLKIQPAELGDSAMYLCASSSLSGHHHEQYFGPGTRLTVT.

This clonotype turned up a few times. The rearrangement links TRBV5-1 to TRBJ1-4, with TRBD1 matching 11 bases. The CDR3 consists of 15 residues. V was clipped by 0 bases and J by 8 bases; unmatched bases: 3. Germline V gives CDR1 SGHRS, CDR2 YFSETQ. This chain's CDR3 is CASSLVRDRGEKLFF. DNA for the CDR3: TGCGCCAGCAGCTTGGTTCGGGACAGGGGGGAAAAACTGTTTTTT.

This clonotype turned up a few times. This rearrangement joins TRBV6-5 to TRBJ1-2; tentatively, D is TRBD1 (5 bases). The CDR3 contains 13 residues. Trimming took off 7 bases at V and 6 bases at J, with 15 bases between the two ends. Germline CDR1 is MNHEY and CDR2 is SVGAGI. The CDR3 nucleotides are TGTGCCAGCAAATTACAGGCAGGTGATGGCTACACCTTC. Translation gives CASKLQAGDGYTF.

The chain carries TRBV20-1 and TRBJ2-3; possible D gene TRBD2, 6 bases. Between the trimmed V and J ends, which lost 3 bases and 2 bases, there was a span of 9 bases. The CDR3 loop spans 13 amino acids. From germline, CDR1 is DFQATT and CDR2 SNEGSKA (reference sequence). In nucleotides, the CDR3 is TGCAGTGCTAGTCTGGGACTCACAGATACGCAGTATTTT. Protein product: CSASLGLTDTQYF.

This clonotype was seen more than once but under ten times. V usage is TRBV5-6 and J usage is TRBJ2-2; D is unresolved. V gave up 4 bases and J gave up 7 bases, with 8 bases separating them. There are 12 residues in the CDR3. The germline gives CDR1 SGHDT, CDR2 YYEEEE. The CDR3 nucleotides read TGTGCCAGCAGCCAAGACGACGGGGAGCTGTTTTTT. Protein sequence: CASSQDDGELFF.

This clonotype has a handful of counts. The rearrangement links TRBV12-3 or TRBV12-4 to TRBJ1-1; D call uncertain. V lost 3 bases to trimming and J lost 0 bases, with 14 bases between them. The CDR3 is 16 residues long. CDR3 residues: CASSFLQKNMNTEAFF. The CDR3, as DNA: TGTGCCAGCAGTTTTCTCCAGAAGAATATGAACACTGAAGCTTTCTTT.

The rearrangement joins TRBV20-1 to TRBJ2-1; 12 bases line up with TRBD2. The CDR3 consists of 17 residues. Germline V lookup: CDR1 DFQATT, CDR2 SNEGSKA (reference sequence). This CDR3 reads CSYGLAGPITPNNEQFF. CDR3 sequence (DNA): TGCAGCTACGGACTAGCGGGACCCATAACCCCGAACAATGAGCAGTTCTTC.

The V and J genes are TRBV2 and TRBJ1-2, with D uncertain. The germline gives CDR1 SNHLY, CDR2 FYNNEI. V was clipped by 0 bases and J by 6 bases, with 14 bases between them. The CDR3 covers 15 residues. CDR3 region: CASSEARQAGNGYTF. CDR3 sequence (DNA): TGTGCCAGCAGTGAAGCGCGGCAAGCGGGCAATGGCTACACCTTC.

At least ten counts were recorded for this clonotype. The rearrangement links TRBV20-1 to TRBJ1-2; no clear D gene. Germline V gene sequence: CDR1 DFQATT, CDR2 SNEGSKA (reference sequence). Trimming shortened V by 3 bases and J by 4 bases, and 18 bases separated the two germline ends. The CDR3 totals 15 residues. CDR3 sequence: CSASPIPRWGYGYTF. CDR3 DNA: TGCAGTGCTAGTCCCATTCCAAGGTGGGGCTATGGCTACACCTTC.

The J gene is TRBJ2-7, the V gene TRBV20-1; maybe TRBD2 (7 bases). The CDR3 runs 15 residues. Per the germline V gene, CDR1 is DFQATT and CDR2 is SNEGSKA (reference sequence). With 0 bases removed from V and 2 bases from J, the gap between germline ends came to 14 bases. CDR3 region: CSAREPRGGAYEQYF. The CDR3 DNA is TGCAGTGCTAGAGAGCCCCGAGGGGGGGCCTACGAGCAGTACTTC.

This clonotype was detected only a few times. This chain connects TRBV18 to TRBJ2-1, with D hard to call. The CDR3 length is 15 residues. With 0 bases removed from V and 7 bases from J, the gap between germline ends came to 13 bases. Germline V lookup: CDR1 KGHSH, CDR2 LQKENI. CDR3 in amino acids: CASSPPGTVKNEQFF. CDR3 sequence (DNA): TGTGCCAGCTCACCACCAGGAACAGTAAAGAATGAGCAGTTCTTC.

This chain links TRBV21-1 with TRBJ2-7; TRBD1 was called by the table and not checked on the DNA. TRBV21-1 is flagged as a pseudogene. The CDR3 is made up of 15 amino acids. For the CDR3, the DNA is TGTGCCAGCAGCAAATGGGGACAGGCCTCCTACGAGCAGTACTTC. Translated, it gives CASSKWGQASYEQYF.

The chain combines TRBV29-1 with TRBJ2-2, with D maybe TRBD2 (6 bases). The germline V gene encodes CDR1 SQVTM and CDR2 ANQGSEA. V shed 3 bases and J shed 6 bases, with 17 bases lying between them. The CDR3 loop spans 15 amino acids. CDR3 amino acids: CSVESFAGQAGELFF. The CDR3, as DNA: TGCAGCGTTGAGTCCTTCGCGGGGCAGGCCGGGGAGCTGTTTTTT.

The genes are TRBV5-6 and TRBJ2-7, with TRBD1 matching 12 bases. The V gene end was trimmed by 4 bases and the J gene end by 5 bases; junction bases not matched to a gene: 10. The CDR3 extends over 16 amino acids. Germline V lookup: CDR1 SGHDT, CDR2 YYEEEE. CDR3 nucleotide sequence: TGTGCCAGCAGCCTACGCTCCGGGACAGGGGGCCACGAGCAGTACTTC. It encodes CASSLRSGTGGHEQYF.

The genes are TRBV29-1 and TRBJ2-1; TRBD2 matches at 8 bases. CDR3 length equals 13 residues. V was pared by 6 bases and J by 10 bases, with 11 bases of the junction left unmatched. Germline V gives CDR1 SQVTM, CDR2 ANQGSEA. CDR3 in amino acids: CSVSTGLAWEQFF. As DNA, the CDR3 is TGCAGCGTCTCAACTGGACTAGCATGGGAGCAGTTCTTC.

This clonotype was seen more than once but under ten times. The CDR3: CASSSTTGDGYTF. CDR3 DNA sequence: TGCGCCAGCAGCTCCACCACAGGGGATGGCTACACCTTC. The V and J genes are TRBV5-1 and TRBJ1-2; 7 bases are a match to TRBD1. CDR3 length: 13 amino acids. J gave up 6 bases and V 3 bases, and 5 bases lay outside the gene matches. CDR1 is SGHRS and CDR2 is YFSETQ in the germline V gene.